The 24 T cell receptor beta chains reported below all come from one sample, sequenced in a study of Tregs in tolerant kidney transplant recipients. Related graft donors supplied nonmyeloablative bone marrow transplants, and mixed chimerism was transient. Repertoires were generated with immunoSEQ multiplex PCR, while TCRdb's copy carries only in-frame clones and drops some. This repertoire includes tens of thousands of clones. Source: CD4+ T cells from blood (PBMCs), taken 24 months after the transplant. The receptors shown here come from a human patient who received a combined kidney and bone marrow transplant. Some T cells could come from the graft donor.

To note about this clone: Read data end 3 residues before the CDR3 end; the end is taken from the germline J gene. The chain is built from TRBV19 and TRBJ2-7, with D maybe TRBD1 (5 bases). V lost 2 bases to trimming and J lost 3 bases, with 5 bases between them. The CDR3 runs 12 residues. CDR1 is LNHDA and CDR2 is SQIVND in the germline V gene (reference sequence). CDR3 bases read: TGTGCCAGTAGTATACAGGGCTACGAG. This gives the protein CASSIQGYE. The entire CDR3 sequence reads CASSIQGYEQYF.

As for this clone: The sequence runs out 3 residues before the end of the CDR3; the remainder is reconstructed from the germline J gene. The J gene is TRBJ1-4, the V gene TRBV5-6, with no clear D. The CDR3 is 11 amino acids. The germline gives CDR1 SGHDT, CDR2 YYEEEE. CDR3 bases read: TGTGCCAGCAGCTTGCCAAGGAAA. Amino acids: CASSLPRK. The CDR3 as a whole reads CASSLPRKLFF.

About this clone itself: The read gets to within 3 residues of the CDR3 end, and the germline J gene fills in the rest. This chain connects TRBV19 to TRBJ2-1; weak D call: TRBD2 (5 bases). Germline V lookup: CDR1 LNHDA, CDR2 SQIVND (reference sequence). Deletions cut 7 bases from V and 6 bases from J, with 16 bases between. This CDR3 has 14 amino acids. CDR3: CASTHEGYGNEQFF. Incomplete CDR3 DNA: TGTGCCAGTACCCACGAGGGCTACGGCAATGAG.

CDR3 amino acids: CASGLAGAVDTQYF. The CDR3 bases that were read are TGTGCCAGCGGGCTAGCGGGAGCGGTAGATACG. The chain recombines TRBV27 with TRBJ2-3, with 10 bases aligning to TRBD2. The CDR3 extends 3 residues past the end of the read, so its final part is completed from the germline J gene. The CDR3 is 14 amino acids. Germline CDR1 is MNHEY and CDR2 is SMNVEV (reference sequence). V was clipped by 8 bases and J by 5 bases; unmatched bases: 7.

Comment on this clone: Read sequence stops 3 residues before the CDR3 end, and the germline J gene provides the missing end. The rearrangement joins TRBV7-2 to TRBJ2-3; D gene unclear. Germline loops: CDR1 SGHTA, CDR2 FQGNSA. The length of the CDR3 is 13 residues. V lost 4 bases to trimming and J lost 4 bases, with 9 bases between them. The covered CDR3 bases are TGTGCCAGCAGCTCCCCACTCTCAGATACG. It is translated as CASSSPLSDT. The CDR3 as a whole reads CASSSPLSDTQYF.

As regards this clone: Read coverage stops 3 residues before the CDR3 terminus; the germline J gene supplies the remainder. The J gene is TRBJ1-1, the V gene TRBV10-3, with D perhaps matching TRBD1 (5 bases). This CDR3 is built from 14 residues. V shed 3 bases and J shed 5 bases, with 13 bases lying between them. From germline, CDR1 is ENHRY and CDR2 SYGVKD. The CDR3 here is CAISEWQGETEAFF. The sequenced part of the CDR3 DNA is TGTGCCATCAGTGAATGGCAGGGTGAGACTGAA.

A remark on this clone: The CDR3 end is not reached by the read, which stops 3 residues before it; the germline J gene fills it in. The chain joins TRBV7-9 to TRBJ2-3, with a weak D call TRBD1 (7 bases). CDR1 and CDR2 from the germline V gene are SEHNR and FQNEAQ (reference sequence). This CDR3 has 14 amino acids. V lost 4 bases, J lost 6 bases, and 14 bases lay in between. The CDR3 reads CASSSPRGADTQYF. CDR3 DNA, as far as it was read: TGTGCCAGCAGCTCCCCCAGGGGGGCGGATACG.

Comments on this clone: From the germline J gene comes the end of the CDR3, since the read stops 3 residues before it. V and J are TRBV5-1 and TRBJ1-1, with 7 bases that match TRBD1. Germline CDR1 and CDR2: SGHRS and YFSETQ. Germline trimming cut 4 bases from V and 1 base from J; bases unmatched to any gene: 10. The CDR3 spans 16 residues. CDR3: CASSLGQVPGNTEAFF. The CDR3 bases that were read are TGCGCCAGCAGCCTCGGACAGGTCCCCGGGAACACTGAA.

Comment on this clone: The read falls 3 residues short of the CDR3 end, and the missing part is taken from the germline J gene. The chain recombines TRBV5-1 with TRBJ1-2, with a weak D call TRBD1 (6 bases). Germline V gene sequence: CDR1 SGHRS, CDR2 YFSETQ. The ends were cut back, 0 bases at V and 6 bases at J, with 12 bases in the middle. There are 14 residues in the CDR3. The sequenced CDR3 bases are TGCGCCAGCAGCTTGGCCTTACAGGGAGATGGC. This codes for CASSLALQGDG. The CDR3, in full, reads CASSLALQGDGYTF.

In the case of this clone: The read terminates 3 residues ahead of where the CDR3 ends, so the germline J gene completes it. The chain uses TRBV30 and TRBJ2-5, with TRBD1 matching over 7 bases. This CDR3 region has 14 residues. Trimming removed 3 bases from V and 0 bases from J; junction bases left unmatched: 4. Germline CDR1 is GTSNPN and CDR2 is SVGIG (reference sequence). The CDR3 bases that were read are TGTGCCTGGAGCCACGGGACAGACCAAGAGACC. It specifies CAWSHGTDQET. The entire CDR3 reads CAWSHGTDQETQYF.

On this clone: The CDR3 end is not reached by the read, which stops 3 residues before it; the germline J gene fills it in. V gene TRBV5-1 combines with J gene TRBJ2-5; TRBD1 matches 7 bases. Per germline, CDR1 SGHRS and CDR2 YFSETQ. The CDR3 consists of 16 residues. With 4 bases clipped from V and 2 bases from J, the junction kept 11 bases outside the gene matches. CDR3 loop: CASSVTGFGGQETQYF. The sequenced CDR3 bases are TGCGCCAGCAGCGTGACAGGGTTCGGAGGACAAGAGACC.

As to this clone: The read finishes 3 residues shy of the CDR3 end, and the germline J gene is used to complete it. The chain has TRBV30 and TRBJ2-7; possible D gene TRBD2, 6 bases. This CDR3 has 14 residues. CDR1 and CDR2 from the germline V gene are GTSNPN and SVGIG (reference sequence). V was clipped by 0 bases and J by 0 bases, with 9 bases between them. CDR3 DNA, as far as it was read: TGTGCCTGGAGTGTAAGTAGCGGCTCCTACGAG. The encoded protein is CAWSVSSGSYE. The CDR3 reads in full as CAWSVSSGSYEQYF.

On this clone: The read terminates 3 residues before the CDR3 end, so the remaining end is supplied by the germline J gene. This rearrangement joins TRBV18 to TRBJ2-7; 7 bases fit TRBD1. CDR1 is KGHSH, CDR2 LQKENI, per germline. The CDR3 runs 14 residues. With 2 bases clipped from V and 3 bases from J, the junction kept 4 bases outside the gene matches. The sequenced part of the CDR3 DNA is TGTGCCAGCTCACCAAGAGACAGGGTCTACGAG. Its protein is CASSPRDRVYE. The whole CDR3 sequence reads CASSPRDRVYEQYF.

CDR3 protein: CASSLGGAGANVLTF. The CDR3 DNA, read in part, is TGTGCCAGCAGCTTAGGAGGGGCTGGGGCCAACGTC. J is TRBJ2-6 and V is TRBV7-9, with D perhaps being TRBD1 or TRBD2 (5 bases each). The CDR3 is cut off 3 residues early in the read; its end comes from the germline J gene. Trimming shortened V by 1 base and J by 2 bases, and 6 bases separated the two germline ends. The CDR3 consists of 15 residues. Germline V CDR1 and CDR2: SEHNR, FQNEAQ (reference sequence).

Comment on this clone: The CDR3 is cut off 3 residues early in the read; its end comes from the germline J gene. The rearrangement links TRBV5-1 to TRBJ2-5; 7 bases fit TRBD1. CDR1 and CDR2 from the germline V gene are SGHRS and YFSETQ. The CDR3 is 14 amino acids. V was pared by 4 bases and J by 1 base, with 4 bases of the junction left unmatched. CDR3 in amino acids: CASSLTGTQETQYF. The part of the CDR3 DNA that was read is TGCGCCAGCAGCCTGACAGGGACCCAAGAGACC.

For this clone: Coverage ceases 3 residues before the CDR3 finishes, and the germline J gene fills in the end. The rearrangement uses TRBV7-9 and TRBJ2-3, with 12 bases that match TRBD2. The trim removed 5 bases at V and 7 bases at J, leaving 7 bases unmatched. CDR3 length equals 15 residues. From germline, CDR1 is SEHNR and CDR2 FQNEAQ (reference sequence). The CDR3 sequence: CASSPLAGGLNTQYF. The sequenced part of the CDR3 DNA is TGTGCCAGCAGCCCCCTAGCGGGAGGGTTAAATACG. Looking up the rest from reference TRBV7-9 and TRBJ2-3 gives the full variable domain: DTGVSQNPRHKITKRGQNVTFRCDPISEHNRLYWYRQTLGQGPEFLTYFQNEAQLEKSRLLSDRFSAERPKGSFSTLEIQRTEQGDSAMYLCASSPLAGGLNTQYFGPGTRLTVL.

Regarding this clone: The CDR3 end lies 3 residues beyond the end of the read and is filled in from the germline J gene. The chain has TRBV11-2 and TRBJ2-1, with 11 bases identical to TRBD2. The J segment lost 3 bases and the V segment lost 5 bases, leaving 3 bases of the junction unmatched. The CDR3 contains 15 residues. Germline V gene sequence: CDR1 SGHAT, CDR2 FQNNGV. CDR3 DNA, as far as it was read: TGTGCCAGCAGCGAAACTAGCGGGAGCTACAATGAG. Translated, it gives CASSETSGSYNE. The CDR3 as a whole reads CASSETSGSYNEQFF.

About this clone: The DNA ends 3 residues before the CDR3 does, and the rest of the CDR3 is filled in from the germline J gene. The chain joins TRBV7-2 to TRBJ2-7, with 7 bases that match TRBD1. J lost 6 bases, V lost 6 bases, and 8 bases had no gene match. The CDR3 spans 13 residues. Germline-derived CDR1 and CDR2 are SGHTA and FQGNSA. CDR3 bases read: TGTGCCAGCAGACTTCTACAGGGGTTCGAG. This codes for CASRLLQGFE. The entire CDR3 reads CASRLLQGFEQYF.

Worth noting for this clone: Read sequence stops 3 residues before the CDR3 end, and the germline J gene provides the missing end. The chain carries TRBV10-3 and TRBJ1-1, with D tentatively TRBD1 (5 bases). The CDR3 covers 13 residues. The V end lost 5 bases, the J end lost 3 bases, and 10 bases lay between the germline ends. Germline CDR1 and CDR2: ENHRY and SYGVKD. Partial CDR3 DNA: TGTGCCATCAGTTGGACACCGGACACTGAA. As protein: CAISWTPDTE. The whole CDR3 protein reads CAISWTPDTEAFF.

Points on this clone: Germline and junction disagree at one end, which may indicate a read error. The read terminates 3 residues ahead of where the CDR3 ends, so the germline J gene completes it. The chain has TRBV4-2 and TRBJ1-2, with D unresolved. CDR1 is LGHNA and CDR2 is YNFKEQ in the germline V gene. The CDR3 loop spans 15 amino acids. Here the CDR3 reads CASSQEIVVRYGYTF. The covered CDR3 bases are TGCGCCAGCAGCCAAGAAATCGTAGTGCGCTATGGC.

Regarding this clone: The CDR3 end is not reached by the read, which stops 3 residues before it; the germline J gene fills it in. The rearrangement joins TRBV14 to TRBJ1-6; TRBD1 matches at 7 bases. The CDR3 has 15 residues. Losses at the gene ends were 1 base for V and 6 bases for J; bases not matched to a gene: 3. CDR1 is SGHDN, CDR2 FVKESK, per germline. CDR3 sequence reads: CASSQAGTANSPLHF. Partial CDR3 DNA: TGTGCCAGCAGCCAAGCAGGGACAGCTAATTCACCC.

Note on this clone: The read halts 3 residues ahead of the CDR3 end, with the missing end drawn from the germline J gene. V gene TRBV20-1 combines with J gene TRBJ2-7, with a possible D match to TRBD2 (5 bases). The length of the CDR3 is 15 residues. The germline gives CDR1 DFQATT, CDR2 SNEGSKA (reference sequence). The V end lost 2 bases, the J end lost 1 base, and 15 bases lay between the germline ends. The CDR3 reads CSARKAGVWSYEQYF. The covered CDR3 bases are TGCAGTGCTAGAAAGGCCGGGGTTTGGTCCTACGAG.

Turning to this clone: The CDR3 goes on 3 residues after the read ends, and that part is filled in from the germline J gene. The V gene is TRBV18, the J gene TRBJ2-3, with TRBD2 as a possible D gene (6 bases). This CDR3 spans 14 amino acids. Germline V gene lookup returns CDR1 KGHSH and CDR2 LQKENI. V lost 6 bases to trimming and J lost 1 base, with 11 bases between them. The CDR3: CASSAGGGTDTQYF. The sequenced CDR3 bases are TGTGCCAGCTCGGCAGGAGGGGGCACAGATACG.

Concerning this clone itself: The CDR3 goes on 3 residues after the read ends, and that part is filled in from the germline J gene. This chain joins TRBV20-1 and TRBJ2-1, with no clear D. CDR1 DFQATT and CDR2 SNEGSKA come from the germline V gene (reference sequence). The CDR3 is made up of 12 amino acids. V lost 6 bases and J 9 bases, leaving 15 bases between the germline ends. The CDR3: CSALLESREQFF. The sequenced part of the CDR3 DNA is TGCAGTGCCCTCCTAGAGTCGCGTGAG.